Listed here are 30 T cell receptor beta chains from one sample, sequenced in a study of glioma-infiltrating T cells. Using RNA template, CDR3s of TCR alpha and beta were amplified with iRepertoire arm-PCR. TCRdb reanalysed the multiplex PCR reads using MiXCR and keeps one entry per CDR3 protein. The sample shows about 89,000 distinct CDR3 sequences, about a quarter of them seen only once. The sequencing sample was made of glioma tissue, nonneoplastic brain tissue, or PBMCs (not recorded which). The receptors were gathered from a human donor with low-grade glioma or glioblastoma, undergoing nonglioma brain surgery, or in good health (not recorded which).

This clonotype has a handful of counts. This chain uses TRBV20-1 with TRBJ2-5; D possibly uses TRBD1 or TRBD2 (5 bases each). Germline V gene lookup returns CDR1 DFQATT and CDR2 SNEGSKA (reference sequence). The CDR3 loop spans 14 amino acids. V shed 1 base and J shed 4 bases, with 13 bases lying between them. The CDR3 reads CSARALVGGETQYF. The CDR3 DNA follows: TGCAGTGCTAGAGCCCTGGTTGGGGGAGAGACCCAGTACTTC.

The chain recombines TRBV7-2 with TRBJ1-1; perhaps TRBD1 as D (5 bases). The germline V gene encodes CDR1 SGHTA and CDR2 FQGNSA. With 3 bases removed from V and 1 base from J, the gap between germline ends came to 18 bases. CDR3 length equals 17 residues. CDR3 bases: TGTGCCAGCAGCTTCCAGGGAGCGACAGATTCGAACACTGAAGCTTTCTTT. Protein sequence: CASSFQGATDSNTEAFF.

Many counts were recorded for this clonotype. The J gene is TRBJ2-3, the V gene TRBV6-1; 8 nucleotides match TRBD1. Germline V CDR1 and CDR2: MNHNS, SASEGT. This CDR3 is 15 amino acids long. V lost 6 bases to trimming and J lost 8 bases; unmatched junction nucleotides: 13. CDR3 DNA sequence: TGTGCCAGCAGAAGAGGGCAGGTAGACAGGGGTACGCAGTATTTT. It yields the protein CASRRGQVDRGTQYF.

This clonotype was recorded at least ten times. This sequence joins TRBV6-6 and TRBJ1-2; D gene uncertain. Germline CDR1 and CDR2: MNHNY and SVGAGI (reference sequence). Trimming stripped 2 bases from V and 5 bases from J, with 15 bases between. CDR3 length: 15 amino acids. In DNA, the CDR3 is TGTGCCAGCAGTTACGTGACCGGGAAGGAGTATGGCTACACCTTC. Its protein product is CASSYVTGKEYGYTF.

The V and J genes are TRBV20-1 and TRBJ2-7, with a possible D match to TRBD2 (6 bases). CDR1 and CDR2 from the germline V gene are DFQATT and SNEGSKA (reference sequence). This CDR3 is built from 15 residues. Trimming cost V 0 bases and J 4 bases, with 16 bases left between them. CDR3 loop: CSARDTLGTYYEQYF. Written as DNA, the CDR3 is TGCAGTGCTAGAGATACTCTAGGGACTTATTACGAGCAGTACTTC.

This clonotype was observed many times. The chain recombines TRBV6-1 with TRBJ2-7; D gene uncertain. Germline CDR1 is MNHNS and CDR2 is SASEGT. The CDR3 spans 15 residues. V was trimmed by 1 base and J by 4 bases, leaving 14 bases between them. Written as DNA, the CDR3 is TGTGCCAGCAGTGAAGAGGTCTACCCATTTTACGAGCAGTACTTC. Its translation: CASSEEVYPFYEQYF.

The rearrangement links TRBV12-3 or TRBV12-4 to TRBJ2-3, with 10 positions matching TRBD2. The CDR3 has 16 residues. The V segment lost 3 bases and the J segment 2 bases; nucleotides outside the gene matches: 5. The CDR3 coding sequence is TGTGCCAGCAGTTTTGGACTAGCGGAGTCCACAGATACGCAGTATTTT. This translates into CASSFGLAESTDTQYF.

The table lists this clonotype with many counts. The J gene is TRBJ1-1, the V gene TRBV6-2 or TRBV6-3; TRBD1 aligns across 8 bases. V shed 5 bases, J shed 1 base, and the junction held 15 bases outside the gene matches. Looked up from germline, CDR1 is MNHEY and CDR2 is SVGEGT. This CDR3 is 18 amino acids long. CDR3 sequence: CASSRTAGTGRRNTEAFF. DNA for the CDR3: TGTGCCAGCAGTCGGACTGCCGGGACAGGCCGTCGGAACACTGAAGCTTTCTTT.

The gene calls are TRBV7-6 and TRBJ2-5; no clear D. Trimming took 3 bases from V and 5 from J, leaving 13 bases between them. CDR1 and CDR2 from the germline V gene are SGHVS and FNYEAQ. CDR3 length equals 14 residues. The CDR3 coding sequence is TGTGCCAGCAGCTTCAATCAGACTTTGGAGACCCAGTACTTC. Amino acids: CASSFNQTLETQYF. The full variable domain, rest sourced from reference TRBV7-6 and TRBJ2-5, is GAGVSQSPRYKVTKRGQDVALRCDPISGHVSLYWYRQALGQGPEFLTYFNYEAQQDKSGLPNDRFSAERPEGSISTLTIQRTEQRDSAMYRCASSFNQTLETQYFGPGTRLLVL.

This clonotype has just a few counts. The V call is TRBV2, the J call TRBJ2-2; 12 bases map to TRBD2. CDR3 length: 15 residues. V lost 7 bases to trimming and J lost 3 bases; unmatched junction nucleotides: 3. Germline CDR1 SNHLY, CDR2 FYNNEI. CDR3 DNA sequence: TGTGCCAGCAAGACTAGCGGGGGACACACCGGGGAGCTGTTTTTT. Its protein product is CASKTSGGHTGELFF.

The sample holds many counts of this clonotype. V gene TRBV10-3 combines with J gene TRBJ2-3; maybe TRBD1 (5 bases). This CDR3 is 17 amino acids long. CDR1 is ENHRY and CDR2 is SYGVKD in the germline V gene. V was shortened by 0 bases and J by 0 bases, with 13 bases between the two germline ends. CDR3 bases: TGTGCCATCAGTGAGTCGAAAAGGGGCGCAAGCACAGATACGCAGTATTTT. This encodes CAISESKRGASTDTQYF.

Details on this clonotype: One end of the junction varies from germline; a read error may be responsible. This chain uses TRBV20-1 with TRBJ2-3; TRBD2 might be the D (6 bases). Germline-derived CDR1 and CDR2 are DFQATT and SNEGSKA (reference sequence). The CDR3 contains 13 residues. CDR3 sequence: CSTRDGGPDTQYF. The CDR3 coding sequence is TGCAGTACTAGGGACGGAGGGCCAGATACGCAGTATTTT.

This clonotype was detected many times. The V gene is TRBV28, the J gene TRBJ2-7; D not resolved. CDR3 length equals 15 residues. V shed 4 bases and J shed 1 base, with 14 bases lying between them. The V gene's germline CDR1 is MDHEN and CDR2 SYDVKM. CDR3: CASSSLETGSYEQYF. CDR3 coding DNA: TGTGCCAGCAGTTCCCTGGAGACTGGGTCCTACGAGCAGTACTTC.

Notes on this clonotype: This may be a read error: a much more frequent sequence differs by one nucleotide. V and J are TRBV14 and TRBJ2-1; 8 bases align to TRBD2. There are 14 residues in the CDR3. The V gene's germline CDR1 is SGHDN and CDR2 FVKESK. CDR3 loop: CASRQAGAVGHPFF. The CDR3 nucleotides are TGTGCCAGCAGACAAGCGGGGGCTGTCGGGCATCCGTTCTTC.

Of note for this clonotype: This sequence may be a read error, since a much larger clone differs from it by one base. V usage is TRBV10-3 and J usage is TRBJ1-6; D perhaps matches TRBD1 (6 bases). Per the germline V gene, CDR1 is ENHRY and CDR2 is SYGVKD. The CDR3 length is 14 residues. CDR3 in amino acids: CAMGTGTNNSLLHF. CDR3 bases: TGTGCCATGGGAACAGGGACTAATAATTCACTCCTCCACTTT.

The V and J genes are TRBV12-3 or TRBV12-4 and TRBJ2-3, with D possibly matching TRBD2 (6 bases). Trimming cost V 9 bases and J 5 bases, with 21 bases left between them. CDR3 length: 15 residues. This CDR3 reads CASNPGDTGGDTQYF. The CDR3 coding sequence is TGTGCCAGTAATCCGGGAGACACTGGGGGAGATACGCAGTATTTT.

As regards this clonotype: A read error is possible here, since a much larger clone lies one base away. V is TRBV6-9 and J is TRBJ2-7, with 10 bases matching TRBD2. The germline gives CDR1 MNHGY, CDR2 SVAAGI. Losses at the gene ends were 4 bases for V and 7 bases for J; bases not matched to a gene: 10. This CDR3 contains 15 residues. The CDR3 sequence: CASSFRGLAVNEQYF. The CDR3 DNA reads TGTGCCAGCAGTTTTAGAGGACTAGCGGTAAATGAGCAGTACTTC.

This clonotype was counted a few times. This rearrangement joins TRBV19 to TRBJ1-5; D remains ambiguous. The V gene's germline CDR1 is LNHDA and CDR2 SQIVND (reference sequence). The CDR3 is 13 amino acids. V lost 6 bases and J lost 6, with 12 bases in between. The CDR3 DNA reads TGTGCCAGTAGGACCGACGGTGGTCAGCCCCAGCATTTT. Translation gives CASRTDGGQPQHF.

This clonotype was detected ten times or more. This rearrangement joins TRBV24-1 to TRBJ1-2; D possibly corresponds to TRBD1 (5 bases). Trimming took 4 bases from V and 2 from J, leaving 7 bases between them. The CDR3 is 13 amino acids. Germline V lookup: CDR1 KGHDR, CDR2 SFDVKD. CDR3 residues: CATSEGTNYGYTF. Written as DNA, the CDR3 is TGTGCCACCAGTGAGGGGACCAACTATGGCTACACCTTC.

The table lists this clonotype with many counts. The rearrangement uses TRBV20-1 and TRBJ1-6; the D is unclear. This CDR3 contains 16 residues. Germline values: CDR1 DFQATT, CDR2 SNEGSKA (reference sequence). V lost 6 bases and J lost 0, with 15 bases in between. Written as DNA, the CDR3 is TGCAGTGCCAAGCGGAATTCTGGCTCCTATAATTCACCCCTCCACTTT. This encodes CSAKRNSGSYNSPLHF.

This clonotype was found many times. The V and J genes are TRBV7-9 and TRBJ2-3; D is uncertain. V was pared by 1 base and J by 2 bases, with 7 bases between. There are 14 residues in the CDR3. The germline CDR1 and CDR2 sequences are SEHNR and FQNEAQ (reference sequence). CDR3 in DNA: TGTGCCAGCAGCTTAGGGGAATTCACAGATACGCAGTATTTT. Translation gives CASSLGEFTDTQYF.

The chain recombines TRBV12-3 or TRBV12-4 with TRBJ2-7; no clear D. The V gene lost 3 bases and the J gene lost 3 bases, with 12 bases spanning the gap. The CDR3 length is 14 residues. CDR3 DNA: TGTGCCAGCAGTTTTGGCAGGCGAGGCTACGAGCAGTACTTC. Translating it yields CASSFGRRGYEQYF.

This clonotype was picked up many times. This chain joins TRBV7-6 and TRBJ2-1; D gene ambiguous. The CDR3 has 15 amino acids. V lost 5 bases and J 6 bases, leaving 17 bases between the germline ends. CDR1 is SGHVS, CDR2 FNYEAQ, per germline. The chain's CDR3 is CASSPTGWTFNEQFF. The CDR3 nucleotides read TGTGCCAGCAGCCCAACGGGCTGGACCTTCAATGAGCAGTTCTTC.

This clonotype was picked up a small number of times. The CDR3 DNA sequence: TGTGCCAGCAGTTACCGACTAGCGGGAGTCACAGATACGCAGTATTTT. It translates to CASSYRLAGVTDTQYF. The genes are TRBV6-6 and TRBJ2-3, with TRBD2 identical over 12 bases. The J segment lost 2 bases and the V segment lost 2 bases, leaving 2 bases of the junction unmatched. This CDR3 has 16 residues. Germline values: CDR1 MNHNY, CDR2 SVGAGI (reference sequence).

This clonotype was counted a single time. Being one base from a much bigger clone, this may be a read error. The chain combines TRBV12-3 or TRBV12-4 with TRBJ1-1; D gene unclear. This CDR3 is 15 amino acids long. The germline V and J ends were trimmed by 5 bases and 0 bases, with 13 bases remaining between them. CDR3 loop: CASSPQFYMNTEAFF. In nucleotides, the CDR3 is TGTGCCAGCAGTCCCCAATTCTACATGAACACTGAAGCTTTCTTT.

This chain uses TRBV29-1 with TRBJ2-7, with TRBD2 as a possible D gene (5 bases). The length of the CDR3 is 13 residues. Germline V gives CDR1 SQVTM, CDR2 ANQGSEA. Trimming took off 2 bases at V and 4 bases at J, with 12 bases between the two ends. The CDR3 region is CSVEPLESYEQYF. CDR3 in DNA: TGCAGCGTTGAACCACTAGAATCTTACGAGCAGTACTTC.

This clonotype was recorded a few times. The CDR3 sequence: CASIRQGANYGYTF. CDR3 nucleotide sequence: TGCGCCAGCATTAGACAGGGGGCTAACTATGGCTACACCTTC. V gene TRBV10-2 combines with J gene TRBJ1-2; 9 bases match TRBD1. The CDR3 is 14 amino acids. Unmatched junction bases numbered 3, after V lost 7 bases and J lost 0 bases. CDR1 and CDR2 from the germline V gene are WSHSY and SAAADI.

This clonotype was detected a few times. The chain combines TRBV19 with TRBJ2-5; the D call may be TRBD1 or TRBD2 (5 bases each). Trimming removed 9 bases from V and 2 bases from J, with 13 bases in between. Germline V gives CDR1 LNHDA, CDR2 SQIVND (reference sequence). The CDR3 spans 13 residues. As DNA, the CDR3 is TGTGCCAGCCGGGGACGTCCGCAAGAGACCCAGTACTTC. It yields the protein CASRGRPQETQYF.

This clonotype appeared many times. CDR3 region: CSARIINEQFF. The CDR3 DNA reads as TGCAGTGCTAGGATCATCAATGAGCAGTTCTTC. This chain connects TRBV20-1 to TRBJ2-1, with D unclear. CDR1 and CDR2 (germline): DFQATT, SNEGSKA (reference sequence). Between the trimmed V and J ends, which lost 3 bases and 6 bases, there was a span of 6 bases. The CDR3 contains 11 residues.

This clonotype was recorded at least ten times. DNA of the CDR3: TGTGCCAGCAGTTCTAGGGACAGCTCCTACGAGCAGTACTTC. It translates to CASSSRDSSYEQYF. The chain carries TRBV6-1 and TRBJ2-7, with 7 bases identical to TRBD1. The CDR3 extends over 14 amino acids. V was clipped by 5 bases and J by 0 bases; unmatched bases: 4. Germline V CDR1 and CDR2: MNHNS, SASEGT.